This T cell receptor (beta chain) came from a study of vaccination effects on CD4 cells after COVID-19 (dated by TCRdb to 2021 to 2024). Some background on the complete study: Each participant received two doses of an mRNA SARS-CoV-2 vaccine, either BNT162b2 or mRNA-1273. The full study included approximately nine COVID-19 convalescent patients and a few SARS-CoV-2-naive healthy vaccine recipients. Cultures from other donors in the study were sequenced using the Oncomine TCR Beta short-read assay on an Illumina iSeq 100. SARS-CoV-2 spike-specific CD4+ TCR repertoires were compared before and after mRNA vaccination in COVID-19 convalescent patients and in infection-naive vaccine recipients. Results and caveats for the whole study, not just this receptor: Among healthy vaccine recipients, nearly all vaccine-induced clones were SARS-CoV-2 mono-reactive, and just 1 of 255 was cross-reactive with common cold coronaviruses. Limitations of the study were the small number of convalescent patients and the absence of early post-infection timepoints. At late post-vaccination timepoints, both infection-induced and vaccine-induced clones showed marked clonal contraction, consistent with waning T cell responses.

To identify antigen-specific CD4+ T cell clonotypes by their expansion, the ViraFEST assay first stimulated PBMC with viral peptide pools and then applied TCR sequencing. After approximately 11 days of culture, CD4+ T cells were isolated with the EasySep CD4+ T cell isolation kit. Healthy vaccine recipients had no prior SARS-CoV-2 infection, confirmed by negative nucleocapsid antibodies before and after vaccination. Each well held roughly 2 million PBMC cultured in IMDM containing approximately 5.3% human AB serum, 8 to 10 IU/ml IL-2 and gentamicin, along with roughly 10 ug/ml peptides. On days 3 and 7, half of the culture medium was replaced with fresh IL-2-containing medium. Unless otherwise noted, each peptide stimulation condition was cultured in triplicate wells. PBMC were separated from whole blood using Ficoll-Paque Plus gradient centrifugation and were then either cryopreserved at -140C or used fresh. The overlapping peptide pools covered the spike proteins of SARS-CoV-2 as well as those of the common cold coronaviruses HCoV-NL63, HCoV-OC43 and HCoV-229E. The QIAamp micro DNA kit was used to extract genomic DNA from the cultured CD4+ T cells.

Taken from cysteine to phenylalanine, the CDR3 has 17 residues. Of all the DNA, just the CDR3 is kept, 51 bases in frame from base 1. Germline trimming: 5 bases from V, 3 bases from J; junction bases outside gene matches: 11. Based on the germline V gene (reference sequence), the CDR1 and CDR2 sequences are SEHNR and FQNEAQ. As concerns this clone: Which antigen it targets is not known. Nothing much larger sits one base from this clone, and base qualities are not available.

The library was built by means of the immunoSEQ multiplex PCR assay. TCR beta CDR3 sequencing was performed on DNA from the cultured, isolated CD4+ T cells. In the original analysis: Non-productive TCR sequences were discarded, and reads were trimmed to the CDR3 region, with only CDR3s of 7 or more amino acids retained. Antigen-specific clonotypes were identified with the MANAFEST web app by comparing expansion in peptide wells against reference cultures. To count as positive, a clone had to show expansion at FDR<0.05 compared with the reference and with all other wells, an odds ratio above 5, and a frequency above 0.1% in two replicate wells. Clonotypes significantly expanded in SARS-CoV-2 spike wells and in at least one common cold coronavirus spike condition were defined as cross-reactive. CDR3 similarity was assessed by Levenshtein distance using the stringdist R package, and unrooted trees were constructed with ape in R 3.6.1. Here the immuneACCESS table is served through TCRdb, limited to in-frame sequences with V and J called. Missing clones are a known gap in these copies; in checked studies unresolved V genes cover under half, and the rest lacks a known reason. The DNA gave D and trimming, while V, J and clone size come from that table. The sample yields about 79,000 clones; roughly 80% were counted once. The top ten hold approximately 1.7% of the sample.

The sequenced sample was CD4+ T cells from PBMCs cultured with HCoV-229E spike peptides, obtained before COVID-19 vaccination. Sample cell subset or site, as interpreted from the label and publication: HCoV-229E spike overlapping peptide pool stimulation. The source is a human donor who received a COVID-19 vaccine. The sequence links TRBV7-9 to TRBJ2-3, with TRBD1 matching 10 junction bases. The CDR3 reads CASSPGQGNRVTDTQYF. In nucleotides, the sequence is TGTGCCAGCAGCCCGGGACAGGGGAACAGGGTAACAGATACGCAGTATTTT.